The 20 T cell receptor beta chains given below trace back to one sample, sequenced in a study of OX40 agonist ivuxolimab in advanced cancers. TCRdb's table, derived via immunoSEQ multiplex PCR, lists solely in-frame clones and lacks some. The data contain 65,000 to 70,000 clones, 75% to 85% of them singletons. Sequenced here: CD4+ or CD8+ T cells sorted from blood, sampled in a trial of the OX40 agonist ivuxolimab. These receptor sequences come from an adult with an advanced solid tumor such as melanoma, head and neck, liver or kidney cancer.

The genes are TRBV5-1 and TRBJ2-1; 8 nucleotides align to TRBD2. The J segment lost 8 bases and the V segment lost 0 bases, leaving 4 bases of the junction unmatched. CDR3 size: 14 residues. Germline V CDR1 and CDR2: SGHRS, YFSETQ. The CDR3 protein is CASSLVLAGDEQFF. In nucleotides, the CDR3 is TGCGCCAGCAGCTTGGTTCTAGCGGGCGATGAGCAGTTCTTC.

This clone was seen just once. The chain joins TRBV2 to TRBJ1-5, with D tentatively TRBD1 (6 bases). Germline V gene sequence: CDR1 SNHLY, CDR2 FYNNEI. CDR3 length equals 16 residues. Trimming took 6 bases from V and 6 from J, leaving 21 bases between them. The CDR3 loop reads CASSDSRAKGVQPQHF. For the CDR3, the DNA is TGTGCCAGCAGCGATTCCCGGGCCAAGGGGGTTCAGCCCCAGCATTTT.

The rearrangement uses TRBV14 and TRBJ1-1; D is unresolved. Germline CDR1 and CDR2: SGHDN and FVKESK. V shed 5 bases and J shed 0 bases, with 10 bases lying between them. This CDR3 comprises 14 residues. Written as DNA, the CDR3 is TGTGCCAGCAGCAAACCGGGGATGAACACTGAAGCTTTCTTT. Its protein is CASSKPGMNTEAFF. The full variable domain, completed using reference TRBV14 and TRBJ1-1, is EAGVTQFPSHSVIEKGQTVTLRCDPISGHDNLYWYRRVMGKEIKFLLHFVKESKQDESGMPNNRFLAERTGGTYSTLKVQPAELEDSGVYFCASSKPGMNTEAFFGQGTRLTVV.

The chain recombines TRBV5-5 with TRBJ2-3; 8 bases line up with TRBD1. The V gene end was trimmed by 1 base and the J gene end by 3 bases; junction bases not matched to a gene: 4. This CDR3 has 15 amino acids. The germline V gene encodes CDR1 SGHKS and CDR2 YYEKEE (reference sequence). The DNA of the CDR3 is TGTGCCAGCAGCTTGCGGCGGGACAGGACAGATACGCAGTATTTT. Translation gives CASSLRRDRTDTQYF.

The chain carries TRBV28 and TRBJ2-7; maybe TRBD2 (6 bases). Germline CDR1 MDHEN, CDR2 SYDVKM. V was pared by 11 bases and J by 7 bases, with 36 bases between. This CDR3 region has 18 residues. The CDR3 bases are TGTGCCGCAACGTCCTGGGGAATTTCGGGAGAGGCCCCGTGGGAGCAGTACTTC. This encodes CAATSWGISGEAPWEQYF.

This chain connects TRBV15 to TRBJ2-2; D is possibly TRBD2 (6 bases). The CDR3 runs to 14 residues. Trimming left V 5 bases short and J 5 bases short, with 12 bases between. Germline V gene sequence: CDR1 LNHNV, CDR2 YYDKDF (reference sequence). CDR3 residues: CATSRGLATGELFF. The CDR3 DNA follows: TGTGCCACCAGCCGCGGGCTAGCGACCGGGGAGCTGTTTTTT.

V gene TRBV10-2 combines with J gene TRBJ2-5; perhaps TRBD2 as D (5 bases). The CDR3 runs to 14 residues. Trimming shortened V by 3 bases and J by 4 bases, and 12 bases separated the two germline ends. Per germline, CDR1 WSHSY and CDR2 SAAADI. The DNA of the CDR3 is TGCGCCAGCAGTGATCCGGGGTTTTTAGAGACCCAGTACTTC. Its protein product is CASSDPGFLETQYF.

V and J are TRBV6-5 and TRBJ1-5; 8 positions match TRBD1. This CDR3 region has 14 residues. Germline CDR1 and CDR2: MNHEY and SVGAGI. The V and J ends lost 6 bases and 3 bases, in that order; junction bases with no gene match: 4. CDR3 nucleotide sequence: TGTGCCAGCAGCAACAGGGGGTACAATCAGCCCCAGCATTTT. Amino acid sequence: CASSNRGYNQPQHF.

The chain is built from TRBV6-6 and TRBJ1-4; 9 nucleotides line up with TRBD1. This CDR3 has 15 amino acids. V was clipped by 5 bases and J by 8 bases; unmatched bases: 9. From germline, CDR1 is MNHNY and CDR2 SVGAGI (reference sequence). Here the CDR3 reads CASSANRGRGEKLFF. The CDR3 bases are TGTGCCAGCAGTGCAAACAGGGGGCGCGGGGAAAAACTGTTTTTT.

The chain combines TRBV11-1 with TRBJ2-2; 7 bases fit TRBD1. The CDR3 loop spans 15 amino acids. V lost 5 bases, J lost 7 bases, and 10 bases stayed unmatched. Germline V gene data show CDR1 as SGHAT and CDR2 as FQDESV (reference sequence). In nucleotides, the CDR3 is TGTGCCAGCAGCGTCTTGGACAGGAAGGACGGGGAGCTGTTTTTT. Translation: CASSVLDRKDGELFF.

This rearrangement joins TRBV6-5 to TRBJ1-2; no firm D call. Trimming removed 0 bases at V and 0 bases at J, with 5 bases between. The V gene's germline CDR1 is MNHEY and CDR2 SVGAGI. This CDR3 contains 14 residues. The CDR3 reads CASSYSHANYGYTF. The CDR3 DNA is TGTGCCAGCAGTTACTCGCATGCTAACTATGGCTACACCTTC.

This chain uses TRBV7-9 with TRBJ2-1; 11 nucleotides align to TRBD2. Germline CDR1 SEHNR, CDR2 FQNEAQ (reference sequence). V lost 5 bases, J lost 8 bases, and 5 bases stayed unmatched. The CDR3 is made up of 14 amino acids. Here the CDR3 reads CASSLSGRVHEQFF. The CDR3 nucleotides read TGTGCCAGCAGCCTTAGCGGGAGGGTGCATGAGCAGTTCTTC.

This sequence joins TRBV28 and TRBJ2-7; D gene uncertain. V was trimmed by 2 bases and J by 3 bases, leaving 14 bases between them. The length of the CDR3 is 15 residues. The germline gives CDR1 MDHEN, CDR2 SYDVKM. The CDR3 bases are TGTGCCAGCAGTTTACGACGAGGATCCGGCTACGAGCAGTACTTC. Its protein product is CASSLRRGSGYEQYF.

The chain recombines TRBV7-9 with TRBJ2-5, with 10 nucleotides matching TRBD1. With 5 bases clipped from V and 5 bases from J, the junction kept 5 bases outside the gene matches. The germline CDR1 and CDR2 sequences are SEHNR and FQNEAQ (reference sequence). The CDR3 has 14 residues. As DNA, the CDR3 is TGTGCCAGCAGCACGCTGACAGGGGGCGAGACCCAGTACTTC. This encodes CASSTLTGGETQYF.

This chain joins TRBV9 and TRBJ2-1; the D gene is possibly TRBD2 (6 bases). This CDR3 region has 15 residues. CDR1 is SGDLS, CDR2 YYNGEE, per germline. Trimming removed 4 bases from V and 3 bases from J, with 14 bases in between. For the CDR3, the DNA is TGTGCCAGCAGCCCAGATGTCGGGAGCTACAATGAGCAGTTCTTC. Protein sequence: CASSPDVGSYNEQFF.

The chain employs TRBV5-1 and TRBJ1-2; D uncertain. V dropped 2 bases and J dropped 4 bases, with 6 bases sitting between them. This CDR3 has 12 residues. From germline, CDR1 is SGHRS and CDR2 YFSETQ. For the CDR3, the DNA is TGCGCCAGCAGCTTCGAGGCCTATGGCTACACCTTC. It codes for CASSFEAYGYTF.

This clone appeared once. This chain uses TRBV7-8 with TRBJ1-2; D might be TRBD1 (6 bases). Germline V lookup: CDR1 SGHVS, CDR2 FQNEAQ. The germline V and J ends were trimmed by 1 base and 2 bases, with 17 bases remaining between them. The CDR3 runs to 17 residues. CDR3 amino acids: CASSLGPGAEKNYGYTF. The CDR3 DNA follows: TGTGCCAGCAGCTTAGGGCCGGGGGCGGAAAAGAACTATGGCTACACCTTC.

The chain carries TRBV4-1 and TRBJ2-1; 15 bases are shared with TRBD2. V dropped 0 bases and J dropped 7; count of bases not matched to a gene: 7. The CDR3 is made up of 18 amino acids. Germline V CDR1 and CDR2: MGHRA, YSYEKL. The CDR3 spells CASSQDRTSGRAWNEQFF. CDR3 DNA: TGCGCCAGCAGCCAAGATCGGACTAGCGGGAGGGCTTGGAATGAGCAGTTCTTC.

The chain joins TRBV18 to TRBJ1-1, with TRBD1 matching 7 bases. This CDR3 comprises 16 residues. V lost 4 bases and J lost 0; bases outside the gene matches: 8. Per germline, CDR1 KGHSH and CDR2 LQKENI. CDR3 bases: TGTGCCAGCTCACTCCGGGACAGCTTGATGAACACTGAAGCTTTCTTT. It codes for CASSLRDSLMNTEAFF.

The chain couples TRBV27 to TRBJ1-6; D is perhaps TRBD1 (5 bases). The germline V and J ends were trimmed by 7 bases and 4 bases, with 14 bases remaining between them. Germline CDR1 MNHEY, CDR2 SMNVEV (reference sequence). CDR3 length equals 15 residues. DNA for the CDR3: TGTGCCAGCAACTTCGGGGGACCTTATAATTCACCCCTCCACTTT. Its protein product is CASNFGGPYNSPLHF.